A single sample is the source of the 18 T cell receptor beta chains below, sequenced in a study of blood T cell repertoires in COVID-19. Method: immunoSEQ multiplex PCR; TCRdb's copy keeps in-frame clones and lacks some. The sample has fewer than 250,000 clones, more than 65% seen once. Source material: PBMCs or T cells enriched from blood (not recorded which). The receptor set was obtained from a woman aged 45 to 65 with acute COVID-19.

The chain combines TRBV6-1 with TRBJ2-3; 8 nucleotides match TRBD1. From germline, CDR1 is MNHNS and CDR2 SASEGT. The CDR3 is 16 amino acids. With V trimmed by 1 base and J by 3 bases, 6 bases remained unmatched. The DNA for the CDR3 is TGTGCCAGCAGTGAAGGGACAGGGTACGGGACAGATACGCAGTATTTT. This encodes CASSEGTGYGTDTQYF.

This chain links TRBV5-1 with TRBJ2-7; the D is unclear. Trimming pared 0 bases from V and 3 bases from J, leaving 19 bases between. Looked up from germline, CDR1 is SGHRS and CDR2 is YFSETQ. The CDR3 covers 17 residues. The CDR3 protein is CASSLVQNLSLRYEQYV. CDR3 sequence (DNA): TGCGCCAGCAGCTTGGTACAGAACCTATCCCTCCGCTACGAGCAGTACGTC.

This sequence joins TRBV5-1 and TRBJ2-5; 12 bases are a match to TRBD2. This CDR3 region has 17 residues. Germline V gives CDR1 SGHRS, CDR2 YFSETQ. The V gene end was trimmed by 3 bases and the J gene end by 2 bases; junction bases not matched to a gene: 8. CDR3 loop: CASSSISGLAGQETQYF. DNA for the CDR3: TGCGCCAGCAGCTCAATTTCGGGACTAGCGGGTCAAGAGACCCAGTACTTC.

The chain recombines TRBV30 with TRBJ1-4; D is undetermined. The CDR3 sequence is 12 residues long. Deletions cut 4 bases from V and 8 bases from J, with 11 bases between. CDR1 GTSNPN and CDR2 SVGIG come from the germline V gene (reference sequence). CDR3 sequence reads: CAWTMGREKLFF. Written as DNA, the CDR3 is TGTGCCTGGACTATGGGCCGAGAAAAACTGTTTTTT.

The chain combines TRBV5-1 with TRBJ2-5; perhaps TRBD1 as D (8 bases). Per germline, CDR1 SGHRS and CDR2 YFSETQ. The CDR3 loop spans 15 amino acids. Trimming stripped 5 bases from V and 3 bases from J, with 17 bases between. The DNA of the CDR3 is TGCGCCAGCAGGTACTGGACAGGGAGGGAAGAGACCCAGTACTTC. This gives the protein CASRYWTGREETQYF.

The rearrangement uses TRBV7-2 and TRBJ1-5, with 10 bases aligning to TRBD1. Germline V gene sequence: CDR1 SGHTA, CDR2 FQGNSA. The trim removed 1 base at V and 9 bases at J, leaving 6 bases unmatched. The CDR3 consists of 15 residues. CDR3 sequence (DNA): TGTGCCAGCAGCTTAGGCTGGGGACAGGGGCTGCCCCAGCATTTT. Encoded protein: CASSLGWGQGLPQHF.

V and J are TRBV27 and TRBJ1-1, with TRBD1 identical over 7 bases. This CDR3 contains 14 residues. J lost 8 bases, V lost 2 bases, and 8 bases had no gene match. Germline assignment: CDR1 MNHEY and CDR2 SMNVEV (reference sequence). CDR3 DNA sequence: TGTGCCAGCAGTTTAGAGGGGGCGCCGGCCGAAGCTTTCTTT. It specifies CASSLEGAPAEAFF.

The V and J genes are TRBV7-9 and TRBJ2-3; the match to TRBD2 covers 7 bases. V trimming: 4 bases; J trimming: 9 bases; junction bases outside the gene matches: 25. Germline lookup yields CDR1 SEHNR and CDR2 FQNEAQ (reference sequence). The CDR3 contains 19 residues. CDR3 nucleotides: TGTGCCAGCAGCTCCAGGTTTCGGGGTCGGGCTAGCGGCCCCTGGACGCAGTATTTT. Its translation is CASSSRFRGRASGPWTQYF.

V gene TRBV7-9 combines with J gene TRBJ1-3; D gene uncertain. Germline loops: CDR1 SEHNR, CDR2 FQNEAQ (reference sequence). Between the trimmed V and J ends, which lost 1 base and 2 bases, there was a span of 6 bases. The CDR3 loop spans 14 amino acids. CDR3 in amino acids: CASSLGGTGNTIYF. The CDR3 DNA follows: TGTGCCAGCAGCTTAGGAGGGACTGGAAACACCATATATTTT.

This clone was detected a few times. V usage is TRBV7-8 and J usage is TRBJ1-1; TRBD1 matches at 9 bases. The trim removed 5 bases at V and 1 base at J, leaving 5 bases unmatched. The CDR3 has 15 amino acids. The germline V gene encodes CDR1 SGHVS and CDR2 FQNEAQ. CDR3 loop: CASSGRTGANTEAFF. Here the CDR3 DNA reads TGTGCCAGCAGCGGGCGGACAGGGGCGAACACTGAAGCTTTCTTT.

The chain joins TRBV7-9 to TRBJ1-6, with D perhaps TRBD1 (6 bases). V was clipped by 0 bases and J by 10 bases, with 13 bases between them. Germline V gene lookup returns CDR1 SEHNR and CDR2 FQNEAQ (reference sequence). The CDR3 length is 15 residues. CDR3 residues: CASSLAPQGYSPLHF. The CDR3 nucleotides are TGTGCCAGCAGCTTAGCCCCACAGGGCTACTCACCCCTCCACTTT.

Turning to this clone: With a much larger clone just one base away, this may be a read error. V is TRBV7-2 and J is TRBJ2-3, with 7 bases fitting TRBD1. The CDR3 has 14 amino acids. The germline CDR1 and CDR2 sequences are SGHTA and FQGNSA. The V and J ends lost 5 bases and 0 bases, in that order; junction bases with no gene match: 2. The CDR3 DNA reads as TGTGCCAGCAGCACGGGACAGAGCACAGATACGCAGTATTTT. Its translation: CASSTGQSTDTQYF.

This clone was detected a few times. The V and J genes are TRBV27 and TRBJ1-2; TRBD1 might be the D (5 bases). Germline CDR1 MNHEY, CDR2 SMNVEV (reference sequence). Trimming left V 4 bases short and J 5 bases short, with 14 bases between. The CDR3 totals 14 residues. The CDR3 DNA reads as TGTGCCAGCAGTTGGCAGGGTTCAGAATATGGCTACACCTTC. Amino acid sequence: CASSWQGSEYGYTF.

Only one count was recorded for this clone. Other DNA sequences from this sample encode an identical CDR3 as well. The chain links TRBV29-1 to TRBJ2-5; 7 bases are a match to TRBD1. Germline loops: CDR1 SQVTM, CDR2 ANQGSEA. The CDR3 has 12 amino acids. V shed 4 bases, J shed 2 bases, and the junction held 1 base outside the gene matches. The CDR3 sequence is CSVVRGQETQYF. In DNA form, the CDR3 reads TGCAGCGTTGTCAGGGGGCAAGAGACCCAGTACTTC.

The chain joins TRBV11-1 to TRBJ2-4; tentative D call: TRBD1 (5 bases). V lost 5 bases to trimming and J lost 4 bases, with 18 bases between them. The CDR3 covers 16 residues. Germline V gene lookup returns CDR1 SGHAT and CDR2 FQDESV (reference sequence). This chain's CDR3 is CASSPSGWGPKNIQYF. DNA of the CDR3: TGTGCCAGCAGCCCATCAGGGTGGGGCCCTAAAAACATTCAGTACTTC.

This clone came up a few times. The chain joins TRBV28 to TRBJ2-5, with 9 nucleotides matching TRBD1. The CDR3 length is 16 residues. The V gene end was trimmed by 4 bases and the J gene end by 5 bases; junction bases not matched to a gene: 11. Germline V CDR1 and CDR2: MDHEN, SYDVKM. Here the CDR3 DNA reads TGTGCCAGCAGTTCGGACTCACAGGGGGCTACGGAGACCCAGTACTTC. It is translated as CASSSDSQGATETQYF. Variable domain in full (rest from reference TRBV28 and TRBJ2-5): DVKVTQSSRYLVKRTGEKVFLECVQDMDHENMFWYRQDPGLGLRLIYFSYDVKMKEKGDIPEGYSVSREKKERFSLILESASTNQTSMYLCASSSDSQGATETQYFGPGTRLLVL.

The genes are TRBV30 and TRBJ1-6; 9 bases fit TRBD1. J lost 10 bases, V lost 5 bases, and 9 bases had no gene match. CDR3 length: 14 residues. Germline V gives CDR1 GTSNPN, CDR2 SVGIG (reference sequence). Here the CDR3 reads CAWRAGTGQSPLHF. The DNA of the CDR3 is TGTGCCTGGCGTGCCGGGACAGGGCAATCACCCCTCCACTTT.

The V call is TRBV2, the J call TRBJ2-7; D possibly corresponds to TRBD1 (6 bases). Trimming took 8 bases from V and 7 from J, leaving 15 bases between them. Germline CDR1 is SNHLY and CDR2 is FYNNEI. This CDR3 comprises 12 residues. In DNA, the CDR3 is TGTGCCAGCTCAAGCACAGGGAAGGAGCAGTACGTC. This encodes CASSSTGKEQYV.